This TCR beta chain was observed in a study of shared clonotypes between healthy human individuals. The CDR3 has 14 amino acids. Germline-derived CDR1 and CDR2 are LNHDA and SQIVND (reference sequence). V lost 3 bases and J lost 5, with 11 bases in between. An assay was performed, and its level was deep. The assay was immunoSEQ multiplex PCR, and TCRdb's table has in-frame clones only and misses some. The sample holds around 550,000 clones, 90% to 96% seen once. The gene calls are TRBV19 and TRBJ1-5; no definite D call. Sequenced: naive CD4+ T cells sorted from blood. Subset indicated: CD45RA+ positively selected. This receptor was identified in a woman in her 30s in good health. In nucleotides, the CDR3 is TGTGCCAGTAGTATCGCAACAGACTATCAGCCCCAGCATTTT. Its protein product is CASSIATDYQPQHF.